The rows below give T cell receptor beta chains drawn from one sample of a study of cytomegalovirus exposure and HLA in healthy donors. Profiling relied on immunoSEQ multiplex PCR, and the TCRdb table lists in-frame clones only, not all of them. Of some 190,000 clones in the sample, 65% to 85% were seen once. The sequenced sample consisted of PBMCs. These receptors originate from a woman aged 18-30 years in good health and CMV-seronegative. Both conserved end residues are part of each CDR3. The D gene is left open where the match is weak. A clone size is listed for some rows: how often the clone was seen (once, few, many), or a class if it is expanded.

>few|TRBV5-6|TRBJ1-4|TRBD1
TGTGCCAGCGGAGGACAGGGAGCTCCCGAAAAACTGTTTTTT
CASGGQGAPEKLFF
>once|TRBV20-1|TRBJ2-3|.
TGCAGTGCCCCCAAAGATACGCAGTATTTT
CSAPKDTQYF
>.|TRBV28|TRBJ2-2|TRBD1
TGTGCCAGCATTTCTGACAGGGCGAACACCGGGGAGCTGTTTTTT
CASISDRANTGELFF
>.|TRBV28|TRBJ2-7|.
TGTGCCAGCAATCCGCCTCCCTACTCCTACGAGCAGTACTTC
CASNPPPYSYEQYF
>.|TRBV19|TRBJ1-1|TRBD1
TGTGCCAGTATTCCGAGACAGGGGGCGAACACTGAAGCTTTCTTT
CASIPRQGANTEAFF
>.|TRBV5-1|TRBJ1-6|.
TGCGCCAGCAGCTTTAGCCGGGGGGACATTAATTCACCCCTCCACTTT
CASSFSRGDINSPLHF
>.|TRBV21-1|TRBJ2-3|.
TGTGCCAGCAGCAAAGTTAACATACCGGCGACACACACAGATACGCAGTATTTT
CASSKVNIPATHTDTQYF
>.|TRBV7-2|TRBJ2-7|.
TGTGCCAGCAGCTTCTCCGGCTACGAGCAGTACTTC
CASSFSGYEQYF
>.|TRBV28|TRBJ1-2|TRBD1
TGTGCCAGCAGTTCCGACAGGGGGGGCTACACCTTC
CASSSDRGGYTF
>.|TRBV9|TRBJ1-1|.
TGTGCCAGCAGCCCCGGGGGGACTAAGAACACTGAAGCTTTCTTT
CASSPGGTKNTEAFF
>.|TRBV13|TRBJ2-1|TRBD2
TGTGCCAGCAGCTTAGGGGAAGGACTAGCGGGAGGGCATGAGCAGTTCTTC
CASSLGEGLAGGHEQFF
>once|TRBV2|TRBJ1-2|TRBD1
TGTGCCAGCAGTGAAGCGGGCCGGGACAGGGTTTATGGCTACACCTTC
CASSEAGRDRVYGYTF
>few|TRBV4-1|TRBJ1-1|.
TGCGCCAGCAGCCAAGGAGCAGGGGTGGACACTGAAGCTTTCTTT
CASSQGAGVDTEAFF
>.|TRBV6-5|TRBJ2-1|.
TGTGCCAGCAGAGAGGCCCCCCGGGGTGAGCAGTTCTTC
CASREAPRGEQFF
>.|TRBV30|TRBJ1-3|.
TGTGCCTGGAGTGTAACCGGAGTGGGAGACACCATATATTTT
CAWSVTGVGDTIYF
>.|TRBV13|TRBJ2-7|TRBD2
TGTGCCAGCAGCGCAATTAGCGGGAACTCCTACGAGCAGTACTTC
CASSAISGNSYEQYF
>.|TRBV7-3|TRBJ2-5|TRBD2
TGTGCCAGCAGCACCCCCCCCGGGACTAGCGGGAGAGGCCTTTACTTC
CASSTPPGTSGRGLYF
>few|TRBV5-1|TRBJ2-3|TRBD1
TGCGCCAGCAGCTTGATACAGGGGCAGACAGATACGCAGTATTTT
CASSLIQGQTDTQYF
>.|TRBV5-1|TRBJ2-3|.
TGCGCCAGCAGGAAGAATCGCGGAGGAACAGATACGCAGTATTTT
CASRKNRGGTDTQYF
>.|TRBV5-1|TRBJ2-7|.
TGCGCCAGCAGGATATCAAATCAGGGGAGCGAGCAGTACTTC
CASRISNQGSEQYF
>.|TRBV7-6|TRBJ1-4|TRBD1
TGTGCCAGCAGCGAGGGAAGGGGGCCAGCTAATGAAAAACTGTTTTTT
CASSEGRGPANEKLFF
>.|TRBV7-9|TRBJ2-5|.
TGTGCCAGCAGCTTAGATAAAACGGCCCAGTACTTC
CASSLDKTAQYF
>few|TRBV4-1|TRBJ2-3|TRBD1
TGCGCCAGCAGCCTAGAGACAGGGACAGATACGCAGTATTTT
CASSLETGTDTQYF
>.|TRBV6-1|TRBJ1-3|.
TGTGCCAGCAGTGCGGGGGTTGGAAACACCATATATTTT
CASSAGVGNTIYF
>.|TRBV29-1|TRBJ1-1|.
TGCAGCGCACTTCAGAGGTTTGAAGCTTTCTTT
CSALQRFEAFF
>once|TRBV7-9|TRBJ1-3|.
TGTGCCAGCAGCAGGGGTTTCTCTGGAAACACCATATATTTT
CASSRGFSGNTIYF